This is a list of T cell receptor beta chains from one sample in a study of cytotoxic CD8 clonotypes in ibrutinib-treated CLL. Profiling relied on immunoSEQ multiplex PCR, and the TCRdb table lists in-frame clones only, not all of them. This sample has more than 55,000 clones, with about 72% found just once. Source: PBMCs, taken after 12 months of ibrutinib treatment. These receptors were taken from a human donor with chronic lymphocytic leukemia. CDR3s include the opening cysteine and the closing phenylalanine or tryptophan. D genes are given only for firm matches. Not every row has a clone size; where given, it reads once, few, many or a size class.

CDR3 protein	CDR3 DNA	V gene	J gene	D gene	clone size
CSVGQGDNEQFF	TGCAGCGTTGGCCAGGGGGACAATGAGCAGTTCTTC	TRBV29-1	TRBJ2-1	TRBD1	once
CASWGVRDRTDEQYF	TGTGCCAGCTGGGGGGTGCGGGACAGAACCGACGAGCAGTACTTC	TRBV27	TRBJ2-7	NA	few
CASSSRAGNTIYF	TGTGCCAGCAGCTCCCGGGCTGGAAACACCATATATTTT	TRBV7-9	TRBJ1-3	NA	NA
CASSLAQTSGGYNEQFF	TGTGCCAGCAGCTTAGCCCAGACTAGCGGAGGATACAATGAGCAGTTCTTC	TRBV7-3	TRBJ2-1	TRBD2	NA
CASRLDRVEAGELFF	TGTGCCAGCAGGTTAGACAGGGTCGAGGCCGGGGAGCTGTTTTTT	TRBV2	TRBJ2-2	TRBD1	once
CAVSGANVLTF	TGTGCAGTCAGCGGGGCCAACGTCCTGACTTTC	TRBV2	TRBJ2-6	NA	once
CASSFLDRTNYGYTF	TGTGCCAGCAGTTTCCTAGACAGGACTAACTATGGCTACACCTTC	TRBV28	TRBJ1-2	NA	NA
CASSPDRLNNEQYF	TGTGCCAGCAGCCCGGACAGGCTGAATAACGAGCAGTACTTC	TRBV11-1	TRBJ2-7	TRBD1	many
CARRLASEGEQFF	TGTGCCAGAAGACTAGCCTCGGAGGGTGAGCAGTTCTTC	TRBV2	TRBJ2-1	TRBD2	NA
CASSSRVSDGELFF	TGCGCCAGCAGCTCCCGAGTCTCTGACGGGGAGCTGTTTTTT	TRBV5-1	TRBJ2-2	NA	NA
CASSLELVTRYEQYF	TGTGCCAGCAGCTTGGAATTGGTCACCAGATACGAGCAGTACTTC	TRBV5-8	TRBJ2-7	NA	NA
CSGSRQGVETQYF	TGCAGCGGTTCCCGACAGGGTGTGGAGACCCAGTACTTC	TRBV29-1	TRBJ2-5	TRBD1	NA
CASSPGGGGWDIQYF	TGTGCCAGCTCACCAGGAGGGGGCGGATGGGACATTCAGTACTTC	TRBV18	TRBJ2-4	NA	NA
CASRRSGVLGTDTQYF	TGTGCCAGTAGACGGTCTGGTGTTCTTGGGACAGATACGCAGTATTTT	TRBV19	TRBJ2-3	NA	NA
CASSLWAANYEQYF	TGTGCCAGCAGCTTGTGGGCAGCAAACTACGAGCAGTACTTC	TRBV5-8	TRBJ2-7	NA	NA
CASSSGARIQETQYF	TGTGCCAGCAGCTCCGGTGCCCGAATTCAAGAGACCCAGTACTTC	TRBV5-4	TRBJ2-5	NA	NA
CASSPATGADSGANVLTF	TGTGCCAGCAGCCCGGCGACAGGGGCCGACTCTGGGGCCAACGTCCTGACTTTC	TRBV5-6	TRBJ2-6	TRBD1	NA
CATAGAGGIDTQYF	TGTGCCACCGCTGGCGCGGGAGGGATCGATACGCAGTATTTT	TRBV6-6	TRBJ2-3	TRBD2	NA
CASSRDRSSYNEQFF	TGTGCCAGCAGCCGGGACAGAAGCTCCTACAATGAGCAGTTCTTC	TRBV7-3	TRBJ2-1	TRBD1	many
CASSQAPGATPYEQYF	TGCGCCAGCAGCCAGGCCCCGGGAGCAACCCCCTACGAGCAGTACTTC	TRBV4-1	TRBJ2-7	NA	NA
CSVRHGANYGYTF	TGCAGCGTTCGACACGGTGCTAACTATGGCTACACCTTC	TRBV29-1	TRBJ1-2	NA	NA
CASSRAGDTQYF	TGTGCCAGCTCCCGCGCGGGCGATACGCAGTATTTT	TRBV6-5	TRBJ2-3	NA	NA
CASSSGGGAYGYTF	TGCGCCAGCAGCTCCGGGGGCGGGGCCTATGGCTACACCTTC	TRBV5-1	TRBJ1-2	NA	few
CASSLRTGSLRRSYNEQFF	TGTGCCAGCAGCTTAAGGACAGGGTCGCTGCGCAGGTCCTACAATGAGCAGTTCTTC	TRBV5-6	TRBJ2-1	TRBD1	NA
CASRRKDYHNEQFF	TGTGCCAGCAGACGTAAGGACTACCACAATGAGCAGTTCTTC	TRBV7-9	TRBJ2-1	NA	NA
CASSRGTSGYNEQFF	TGTGCCAGCAGCAGGGGGACTAGCGGATACAATGAGCAGTTCTTC	TRBV5-4	TRBJ2-1	TRBD2	NA
CASSLDGLASGELFF	TGTGCCAGCAGCTTAGATGGACTAGCATCCGGGGAGCTGTTTTTT	TRBV11-3	TRBJ2-2	TRBD2	NA
CASSPGLAGGITGELFF	TGTGCCAGCAGCCCCGGACTAGCGGGAGGAATCACCGGGGAGCTGTTTTTT	TRBV7-2	TRBJ2-2	TRBD2	NA
CASRGQGLYGYTF	TGTGCCAGCAGAGGACAGGGCCTCTATGGCTACACCTTC	TRBV2	TRBJ1-2	TRBD1	NA
CASSPTLGLAGAYEQYF	TGTGCCAGCAGTCCCACCCTGGGACTAGCGGGAGCGTACGAGCAGTACTTC	TRBV28	TRBJ2-7	TRBD2	NA
CASSRLVVGPTDTQYF	TGCGCCAGCAGCCGATTGGTGGTAGGGCCCACAGATACGCAGTATTTT	TRBV5-1	TRBJ2-3	NA	NA